A single sample is the source of the 28 T cell receptor beta chains below, sequenced in a study of cytomegalovirus exposure and HLA in healthy donors. The data were produced by immunoSEQ multiplex PCR, yet TCRdb's version contains in-frame clones alone and is incomplete. The data contain more than 55,000 clones, about 90% of them singletons. The specimen sequenced was PBMCs. The receptors derive from a woman aged 18 to 35 in good health and CMV-seronegative.

The chain is built from TRBV30 and TRBJ1-2; no firm D call. The CDR3 totals 14 residues. V dropped 0 bases and J dropped 2 bases, with 10 bases sitting between them. Germline CDR1 is GTSNPN and CDR2 is SVGIG (reference sequence). The CDR3 is CAWSVRRENYGYTF. CDR3 DNA sequence: TGTGCCTGGAGTGTACGTCGGGAGAACTATGGCTACACCTTC.

The V gene is TRBV5-6, the J gene TRBJ2-2; possibly TRBD2 for D (6 bases). The V gene lost 4 bases and the J gene lost 9 bases, with 16 bases spanning the gap. Germline V gives CDR1 SGHDT, CDR2 YYEEEE. The CDR3 totals 14 residues. The CDR3 nucleotides read TGTGCCAGCAGCGGGGATGCGGGGTACAGGGAGCTGTTTTTT. Translation gives CASSGDAGYRELFF.

The CDR3 spells CASSTGQVTDTQYF. The CDR3 coding sequence is TGTGCCAGCAGCACCGGACAGGTCACAGATACGCAGTATTTT. The V call is TRBV9, the J call TRBJ2-3, with TRBD1 matching 7 bases. V lost 4 bases to trimming and J lost 2 bases; unmatched junction nucleotides: 4. Germline loops: CDR1 SGDLS, CDR2 YYNGEE. The CDR3 sequence is 14 residues long.

This chain links TRBV30 with TRBJ2-6, with TRBD1 matching over 11 bases. V dropped 8 bases and J dropped 0; count of bases not matched to a gene: 9. Germline-derived CDR1 and CDR2 are GTSNPN and SVGIG (reference sequence). This CDR3 region has 17 residues. The CDR3 reads CAGIPGQGVSGANVLTF. CDR3 DNA: TGTGCCGGAATACCGGGACAGGGGGTCTCTGGGGCCAACGTCCTGACTTTC.

The rearrangement uses TRBV11-3 and TRBJ2-2; 9 nucleotides align to TRBD2. The CDR3 totals 17 residues. Trimming removed 2 bases from V and 7 bases from J; junction bases left unmatched: 11. CDR1 and CDR2 from the germline V gene are SGHNT and YENEEA. The CDR3 DNA sequence: TGTGCCAGCAGCTTAAGGGCGCGGGGGGGCCGGGTCGGGGAGCTGTTTTTT. Protein product: CASSLRARGGRVGELFF.

The V call is TRBV6-5, the J call TRBJ1-2; tentative D call: TRBD1 (6 bases). This CDR3 has 14 amino acids. Looked up from germline, CDR1 is MNHEY and CDR2 is SVGAGI. Trimming removed 2 bases from V and 4 bases from J, with 11 bases in between. In DNA, the CDR3 is TGTGCCAGCAGTTACGGCCGAGGGGGCTATGGCTACACCTTC. Translating it yields CASSYGRGGYGYTF.

V gene TRBV7-7 combines with J gene TRBJ2-2; 7 nucleotides line up with TRBD2. CDR3 length: 14 amino acids. Germline-derived CDR1 and CDR2 are SSHAT and FNYEAQ (reference sequence). The V segment lost 11 bases and the J segment 1 base; nucleotides outside the gene matches: 7. The CDR3 loop reads CAHVGGVNTGELFF. The DNA of the CDR3 is TGTGCCCACGTGGGGGGGGTGAACACCGGGGAGCTGTTTTTT. Together with reference TRBV7-7 and TRBJ2-2, the CDR3 gives the full variable domain: GAGVSQSPRYKVTKRGQDVTLRCDPISSHATLYWYQQALGQGPEFLTYFNYEAQPDKSGLPSDRFSAERPEGSISTLTIQRTEQRDSAMYRCAHVGGVNTGELFFGEGSRLTVL.

CDR3 protein: CASSLRGQGLYEQYF. CDR3 sequence (DNA): TGTGCCAGCAGCCTCCGGGGACAGGGATTATACGAGCAGTACTTC. The rearrangement links TRBV6-5 to TRBJ2-7; TRBD1 matches 9 bases. The length of the CDR3 is 15 residues. Germline V gives CDR1 MNHEY, CDR2 SVGAGI. Trimming at V came to 6 bases and at J to 4 bases, leaving 10 bases not matched to a gene.

The CDR3: CASSTRPGGDTGELFF. The DNA of the CDR3 is TGTGCCAGCAGCACCAGGCCAGGGGGTGACACCGGGGAGCTGTTTTTT. The chain carries TRBV9 and TRBJ2-2; 7 bases line up with TRBD1. Germline V gives CDR1 SGDLS, CDR2 YYNGEE. The CDR3 loop spans 16 amino acids. Unmatched junction bases numbered 9, after V lost 4 bases and J lost 3 bases. Full variable domain (remainder filled in from reference TRBV9 and TRBJ2-2): DSGVTQTPKHLITATGQRVTLRCSPRSGDLSVYWYQQSLDQGLQFLIQYYNGEERAKGNILERFSAQQFPDLHSELNLSSLELGDSALYFCASSTRPGGDTGELFFGEGSRLTVL.

V and J are TRBV19 and TRBJ1-5, with D unresolved. Germline lookup yields CDR1 LNHDA and CDR2 SQIVND (reference sequence). Trimming shortened V by 4 bases and J by 1 base, and 2 bases separated the two germline ends. The CDR3 extends over 12 amino acids. CDR3 region: CASSTSNQPQHF. The DNA for the CDR3 is TGTGCCAGTAGTACGAGCAATCAGCCCCAGCATTTT.

This chain links TRBV2 with TRBJ2-1; TRBD2 aligns across 7 bases. V was pared by 2 bases and J by 9 bases, with 7 bases of the junction left unmatched. This CDR3 contains 14 residues. CDR1 is SNHLY, CDR2 FYNNEI, per germline. The CDR3, as DNA: TGTGCCAGCAGTGAAATGGGGGGGAGGACTGAGCAGTTCTTC. This translates into CASSEMGGRTEQFF.

J is TRBJ1-2 and V is TRBV28; the match to TRBD1 covers 7 bases. Germline trimming cut 4 bases from V and 4 bases from J; bases unmatched to any gene: 9. This CDR3 is built from 15 residues. The germline CDR1 and CDR2 sequences are MDHEN and SYDVKM. CDR3: CASSSRDRQAYGYTF. In DNA form, the CDR3 reads TGTGCCAGCAGTTCGCGGGACAGACAAGCCTATGGCTACACCTTC.

This clone occurred once. The V and J genes are TRBV7-9 and TRBJ1-5; 7 bases align to TRBD1. Trimming removed 5 bases from V and 3 bases from J; junction bases left unmatched: 7. CDR3 size: 15 residues. The germline V gene encodes CDR1 SEHNR and CDR2 FQNEAQ (reference sequence). CDR3: CASSEGTDINQPQHF. CDR3 in DNA: TGTGCCAGCAGCGAAGGGACAGATATCAATCAGCCCCAGCATTTT. Full variable domain (rest looked up from reference TRBV7-9 and TRBJ1-5): DTGVSQNPRHKITKRGQNVTFRCDPISEHNRLYWYRQTLGQGPEFLTYFQNEAQLEKSRLLSDRFSAERPKGSFSTLEIQRTEQGDSAMYLCASSEGTDINQPQHFGDGTRLSIL.

The chain uses TRBV7-2 and TRBJ2-3, with 10 bases fitting TRBD1. The CDR3 is 18 amino acids. Unmatched junction bases numbered 13, after V lost 4 bases and J lost 3 bases. In germline, CDR1 is SGHTA, CDR2 FQGNSA. The CDR3, as DNA: TGTGCCAGCAGCTCCCAACCCGGGGGACAGGGGAGGACAGATACGCAGTATTTT. Encoded protein: CASSSQPGGQGRTDTQYF.

The sample holds one count of this clone. The V call is TRBV29-1, the J call TRBJ2-3; no reliable D call. This CDR3 region has 14 residues. Trimming took off 6 bases at V and 2 bases at J, with 15 bases between the two ends. Germline V lookup: CDR1 SQVTM, CDR2 ANQGSEA. The CDR3 DNA sequence: TGCAGCGTCGAGAAAGGCGGATTCACAGATACGCAGTATTTT. Encoded protein: CSVEKGGFTDTQYF.

The chain uses TRBV25-1 and TRBJ1-1, with TRBD1 identical over 8 bases. Losses at the gene ends were 5 bases for V and 4 bases for J; bases not matched to a gene: 6. CDR3 length: 14 residues. CDR1 and CDR2 (germline): MGHDK, SYGVNS. CDR3 DNA: TGTGCCAGCAGTAGGCAGGGGGCGATCACTGAAGCTTTCTTT. It specifies CASSRQGAITEAFF.

This clone was found once. The CDR3 protein is CASSRRRTNEQFF. The CDR3, as DNA: TGTGCCAGCAGCCGAAGACGGACTAATGAGCAGTTCTTC. This chain joins TRBV5-6 and TRBJ2-1; D might be TRBD2 (5 bases). The length of the CDR3 is 13 residues. V dropped 4 bases and J dropped 7 bases, with 12 bases sitting between them. The germline CDR1 and CDR2 sequences are SGHDT and YYEEEE.

The chain joins TRBV5-1 to TRBJ2-1; TRBD2 matches 10 bases. CDR3 size: 15 residues. CDR1 SGHRS and CDR2 YFSETQ come from the germline V gene. The V gene end was trimmed by 4 bases and the J gene end by 8 bases; junction bases not matched to a gene: 9. The CDR3 is CASSLGLARPDEQFF. The CDR3 DNA follows: TGCGCCAGCAGCCTGGGACTAGCGAGGCCCGATGAGCAGTTCTTC.

The chain uses TRBV27 and TRBJ2-5, with 16 bases identical to TRBD2. CDR1 is MNHEY and CDR2 is SMNVEV in the germline V gene (reference sequence). J was trimmed by 5 bases and V by 5 bases; bases with no gene match: 8. This CDR3 has 17 residues. CDR3 bases: TGTGCCAGCAGTACCGGGACTAGCGGGGGGGCAAGGGAGACCCAGTACTTC. Translated: CASSTGTSGGARETQYF.

The chain is built from TRBV19 and TRBJ2-5; 11 bases map to TRBD2. The J segment lost 3 bases and the V segment lost 1 base, leaving 4 bases of the junction unmatched. The CDR3 totals 16 residues. The V gene's germline CDR1 is LNHDA and CDR2 SQIVND (reference sequence). Written as DNA, the CDR3 is TGTGCCAGTAGTATAGTTGGTAGCGGGGGGGAAGAGACCCAGTACTTC. Protein: CASSIVGSGGEETQYF.

V gene TRBV7-2 combines with J gene TRBJ2-1; TRBD2 matches 9 bases. Germline loops: CDR1 SGHTA, CDR2 FQGNSA. With 5 bases clipped from V and 10 bases from J, the junction kept 12 bases outside the gene matches. The CDR3 is made up of 15 amino acids. This chain's CDR3 is CASSISGGRSGEQFF. CDR3 sequence (DNA): TGTGCCAGCAGCATTAGCGGGGGCCGGTCGGGCGAGCAGTTCTTC.

The rearrangement uses TRBV11-3 and TRBJ1-1, with D perhaps TRBD1 (6 bases). This CDR3 spans 15 amino acids. The V gene lost 1 base and the J gene lost 1 base, with 10 bases spanning the gap. Looked up from germline, CDR1 is SGHNT and CDR2 is YENEEA. The CDR3 region is CASSLGGRGNTEAFF. In nucleotides, the CDR3 is TGTGCCAGCAGCTTAGGCGGCAGGGGGAACACTGAAGCTTTCTTT.

This chain joins TRBV28 and TRBJ1-5; 7 nucleotides agree with TRBD1. The junction had 3 bases not matched to a gene; V was cut back by 6 bases and J by 4 bases. This CDR3 comprises 13 residues. From germline, CDR1 is MDHEN and CDR2 SYDVKM. This chain's CDR3 is CASRETGNQPQHF. As DNA, the CDR3 is TGTGCCAGCAGGGAGACAGGGAATCAGCCCCAGCATTTT.

The J gene is TRBJ2-2, the V gene TRBV28; TRBD1 matches 9 bases. Looked up from germline, CDR1 is MDHEN and CDR2 is SYDVKM. The ends lost 6 bases at V and 5 bases at J; junction bases unmatched: 4. The CDR3 is made up of 14 amino acids. In DNA form, the CDR3 reads TGTGCCAGCAGCCCGACAGGGGGGACCGGGGAGCTGTTTTTT. It codes for CASSPTGGTGELFF. Filled out from reference TRBV28 and TRBJ2-2, the complete variable domain reads DVKVTQSSRYLVKRTGEKVFLECVQDMDHENMFWYRQDPGLGLRLIYFSYDVKMKEKGDIPEGYSVSREKKERFSLILESASTNQTSMYLCASSPTGGTGELFFGEGSRLTVL.

The chain carries TRBV15 and TRBJ1-4; D remains unclear. CDR1 is LNHNV and CDR2 is YYDKDF in the germline V gene (reference sequence). The V end was cut by 4 bases, the J end by 8 bases, with 17 bases between. The CDR3 runs 15 residues. The DNA for the CDR3 is TGTGCCACCAGCATAGCGGGCAATAGAAAAGAAAAACTGTTTTTT. This codes for CATSIAGNRKEKLFF.

The chain employs TRBV5-6 and TRBJ1-1; D not resolved. The V gene's germline CDR1 is SGHDT and CDR2 YYEEEE. The CDR3 runs 16 residues. Trimming took off 4 bases at V and 6 bases at J, with 22 bases between the two ends. The CDR3 nucleotides read TGTGCCAGCAGCCCTACGGGAGGACCGGCGGGGTCTGAAGCTTTCTTT. Translating gives CASSPTGGPAGSEAFF. Full variable domain (missing parts from reference TRBV5-6 and TRBJ1-1): DAGVTQSPTHLIKTRGQQVTLRCSPKSGHDTVSWYQQALGQGPQFIFQYYEEEERQRGNFPDRFSGHQFPNYSSELNVNALLLGDSALYLCASSPTGGPAGSEAFFGQGTRLTVV.

The genes are TRBV7-6 and TRBJ1-5, with 10 bases matching TRBD1. After removal of 3 bases from V and 5 bases from J, the junction contained 1 base not matched to a gene. In germline, CDR1 is SGHVS, CDR2 FNYEAQ. The length of the CDR3 is 14 residues. The CDR3 DNA follows: TGTGCCAGCAGCTTTGGGACAGGGGATCAGCCCCAGCATTTT. Translation: CASSFGTGDQPQHF.

This chain joins TRBV5-4 and TRBJ2-6; 12 bases are a match to TRBD1. Looked up from germline, CDR1 is SGHNT and CDR2 is YYREEE (reference sequence). V lost 2 bases, J lost 4 bases, and 7 bases stayed unmatched. This CDR3 has 18 amino acids. The CDR3 DNA reads TGTGCCAGCAGCTTAAAGGGACAGGGGGCGAGAGGGGCCAACGTCCTGACTTTC. The encoded protein is CASSLKGQGARGANVLTF. Complete variable domain (other parts from reference TRBV5-4 and TRBJ2-6): ETGVTQSPTHLIKTRGQQVTLRCSSQSGHNTVSWYQQALGQGPQFIFQYYREEENGRGNFPPRFSGLQFPNYSSELNVNALELDDSALYLCASSLKGQGARGANVLTFGAGSRLTVL.